The clone carrying this TCR beta chain was detected a few times. As yet, its antigen is unknown. Using unique molecular identifiers, the investigators prepared the TCRbeta library. TCRdb reprocessed the PCR reads with MiXCR, giving one entry per CDR3 protein. The profile shows approximately 300,000 distinct CDR3 sequences, under 14% of them singletons. The entry originates in a study of T-cell reconstitution after alpha-beta-depleted transplantation in children. The study, taken as a whole, reports: Newly made T cells mostly supplied T-cell counts and diversity one year after transplant. By about two months after transplant, alpha-beta T cells reportedly arose from several hundred graft clones that had expanded. Surviving recipient cells, namely T cells and thymic progenitors, were the source of high day-60 TCRbeta diversity in some patients.

V was cut by 2 bases and J by 3 bases, with 8 bases left in between. The CDR3 has 13 residues. This TCR derives from a male patient under 10 years old who had a stem cell transplant for chronic granulomatous disease, so the T cells may come from the graft donor. This chain joins TRBV12-3 or TRBV12-4 and TRBJ2-7; D perhaps matches TRBD1 (6 bases). Source: peripheral blood, taken 180 days after TCRalphabeta/CD19-depleted stem cell transplant. The CDR3 spells CASSLQQGYEQYF. Written as DNA, the CDR3 is TGTGCCAGCAGTTTACAACAGGGCTACGAGCAGTACTTC.